This T cell receptor (beta chain) was captured in a study of identical twins. Notes on the study in general: Within monozygotic twins, out-of-frame TCR alpha sharing was underestimated by the models.

TCRdb passed the 5' RACE reads through MiXCR, listing each CDR3 protein once. The table shows around 1.7 million distinct CDR3 sequences, with more than 30% occurring only once. This clonotype was counted a few times. Antigen: not known. With V trimmed by 4 bases and J by 5 bases, 8 bases remained unmatched. The CDR3 extends over 14 amino acids. Germline values: CDR1 MNHEY, CDR2 SVGAGI. This receptor was identified in a newborn girl in good health. The sample comprised cord blood. The chain uses TRBV6-5 and TRBJ2-7; TRBD2 agrees at 7 bases. This CDR3 reads CASSFQREFNEQYF. In nucleotides, the CDR3 is TGTGCCAGCAGTTTCCAGCGGGAATTTAACGAGCAGTACTTC.